This is a list of T cell receptor beta chains from one sample in a study of blood T cell repertoires in COVID-19. Clones were sequenced by immunoSEQ multiplex PCR, and TCRdb holds only the in-frame ones, with some missing. The table shows about 160,000 clones, with less than 85% occurring only once. The sample taken for sequencing was peripheral blood. The receptor set was obtained from a human donor with acute or convalescent COVID-19. The donor label of this sample is uncertain. The CDR3 runs from the conserved cysteine through the conserved F or W. Fields, in order: J gene, D gene, CDR3 length, clone size, V gene, CDR3 protein, CDR3 DNA. A D gene is named only where the DNA matches it firmly. Clone size is given for some rows only: seen once, a few or many times, or a class if the clone is expanded.

>TRBJ2-7|-|14|once|TRBV5-4
CASSFGGTGREQYF
TGTGCCAGCAGCTTTGGGGGCACAGGGCGCGAGCAGTACTTC
>TRBJ1-1|-|15|-|TRBV7-9
CASSLLFLVDTEAFF
TGTGCCAGCAGCTTACTATTTTTGGTCGACACTGAAGCTTTCTTT
>TRBJ2-3|-|13|-|TRBV5-6
CASSPQGTDTQYF
TGTGCCAGCAGCCCCCAGGGGACAGATACGCAGTATTTT
>TRBJ1-5|-|18|-|TRBV28
CASTASDRREHSNQPQHF
TGTGCCAGCACTGCATCTGACAGACGCGAACATAGCAATCAGCCCCAGCATTTT
>TRBJ1-6|TRBD1|15|-|TRBV19
CASSSLRGQGLPLHF
TGTGCCAGTAGCAGCCTCCGAGGACAGGGGTTACCCCTCCACTTT
>TRBJ2-3|-|15|-|TRBV7-2
CASSLRGRGTDTQYF
TGTGCCAGCAGCTTAAGGGGTAGAGGCACAGATACGCAGTATTTT
>TRBJ1-2|-|11|-|TRBV30
CVRYINYGYTF
TGTGTCCGTTACATTAACTATGGCTACACCTTC
>TRBJ2-1|-|14|once|TRBV24-1
CATSDGNIPNEQFF
TGTGCCACCAGTGACGGGAACATTCCGAATGAGCAGTTCTTC
>TRBJ1-2|TRBD1|12|-|TRBV24-1
CATSRDSNGYTF
TGTGCCACCAGCCGGGACAGCAATGGCTACACCTTC
>TRBJ2-7|-|15|-|TRBV6-5
CASSYGRTASYEQYF
TGTGCCAGCAGTTACGGTCGGACAGCCTCCTACGAGCAGTACTTC
>TRBJ1-4|-|14|-|TRBV27
CASSLIDGGEGLFF
TGTGCCAGCAGTTTAATTGATGGGGGGGAGGGGCTGTTTTTT